This T cell receptor beta chain was identified during a study of T cells in Graves' hyperthyroidism and ophthalmopathy. The table lists this clonotype with many counts. It was RNA transcripts that yielded the amplified TCR beta CDR3 regions. First-round RT-PCR with HTBI primers amplified the TCR CDR3 region. A single record per CDR3 protein comes from TCRdb applying MiXCR to the multiplex PCR reads. Of about 520,000 distinct CDR3 sequences detected, around 22% appear once; the ten largest clones hold about 11%. It was 10 ml of fresh peripheral blood that supplied the PBMCs. The source of this sequence is a woman aged 30 to 39 with Graves' ophthalmopathy. The sample comprised blood.

The CDR3 coding sequence is TGTGCCAGCAGCGGGCCGGGACAGGGTAATGAAAAACTGTTTTTT. This sequence encodes CASSGPGQGNEKLFF. The chain has TRBV4-2 and TRBJ1-4, with 9 bases aligning to TRBD1. Germline-derived CDR1 and CDR2 are LGHNA and YNFKEQ. The J segment lost 4 bases and the V segment lost 5 bases, leaving 5 bases of the junction unmatched. The CDR3 covers 15 residues.